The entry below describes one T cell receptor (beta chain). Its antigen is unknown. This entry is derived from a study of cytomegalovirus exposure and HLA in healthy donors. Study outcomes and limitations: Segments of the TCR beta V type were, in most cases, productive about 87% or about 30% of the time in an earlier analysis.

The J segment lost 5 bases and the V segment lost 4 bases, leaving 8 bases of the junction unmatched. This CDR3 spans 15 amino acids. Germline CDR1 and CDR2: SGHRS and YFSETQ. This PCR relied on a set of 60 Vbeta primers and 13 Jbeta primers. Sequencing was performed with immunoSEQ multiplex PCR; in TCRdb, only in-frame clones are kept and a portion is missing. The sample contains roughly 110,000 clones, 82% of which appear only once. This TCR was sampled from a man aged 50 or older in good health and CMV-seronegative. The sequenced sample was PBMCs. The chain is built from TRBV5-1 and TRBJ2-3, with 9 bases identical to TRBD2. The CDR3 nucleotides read TGCGCCAGCAGCCCCTCAGCGGGGGGAGGAGATACGCAGTATTTT. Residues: CASSPSAGGGDTQYF. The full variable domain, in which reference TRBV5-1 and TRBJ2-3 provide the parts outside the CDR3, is KAGVTQTPRYLIKTRGQQVTLSCSPISGHRSVSWYQQTPGQGLQFLFEYFSETQRNKGNFPGRFSGRQFSNSRSEMNVSTLELGDSALYLCASSPSAGGGDTQYFGPGTRLTVL.